Detailed here is one T cell receptor (beta chain). The data were taken from a study of blood T cell repertoires in COVID-19. About the research overall: The origin of the acute and convalescent COVID-19 samples was the United States, Italy and Spain. From T cells, B-cell-depleted T cells, or PBMCs came the material, which was cDNA or gDNA.

Those enrolled in Seattle joined during active infection and were followed longitudinally afterward. Measured with immunoSEQ multiplex PCR; TCRdb has only the in-frame clones, and not every one. The data contain some 50,000 clones, 87% of them singletons. The junction had 10 bases not matched to a gene; V was cut back by 2 bases and J by 11 bases. The CDR3 has 13 amino acids. Looked up from germline, CDR1 is GTSNPN and CDR2 is SVGIG (reference sequence). This sequence was found in a woman of 80 years or more with COVID-19, enrolled during active disease. Material: peripheral blood. The rearrangement joins TRBV30 to TRBJ1-1; 8 nucleotides align to TRBD1. The CDR3 DNA reads TGTGCCTGGAGTTTACATACACAGGGGGGGGCTTTCTTT. This encodes CAWSLHTQGGAFF.